The rows below give T cell receptor beta chains drawn from one sample of a study of blood T cell repertoires in COVID-19. Sequencing used immunoSEQ multiplex PCR; TCRdb keeps in-frame clones, though not all of them. The data contain about 98,000 clones, over 85% of them seen just once; the ten biggest clones take up approximately 2%. The specimen was peripheral blood. These receptors all come from a woman between 50 and 59 years old with COVID-19, enrolled during active disease. The CDR3 runs from the conserved cysteine through the conserved F or W. D genes are given only for firm matches. Clone size appears in some rows only: once, few, many, or a class for an expanded clone.

clone size	D gene	V gene	J gene	CDR3 protein	CDR3 DNA
-	TRBD1	TRBV28	TRBJ1-1	CASSRGRWTEAFF	TGTGCCAGCAGCAGGGGGCGGTGGACTGAAGCTTTCTTT
-	TRBD1	TRBV30	TRBJ1-5	CAWSQGTGVSNQPQHF	TGTGCCTGGAGTCAAGGGACAGGAGTCTCCAATCAGCCCCAGCATTTT
-	-	TRBV7-2	TRBJ1-6	CASSLGTVPNPLHF	TGTGCCAGCAGCTTAGGGACAGTGCCTAATCCCCTCCACTTT
-	TRBD2	TRBV28	TRBJ2-7	CASSGSGAPLYEQYF	TGTGCCAGCAGTGGAAGCGGGGCTCCCCTCTACGAGCAGTACTTC
once	-	TRBV7-7	TRBJ2-1	CASSLIASAYNEQFF	TGTGCCAGCAGCTTAATTGCTAGCGCTTACAATGAGCAGTTCTTC
-	-	TRBV19	TRBJ2-3	CASSRDSRITDTQYF	TGTGCCAGTAGTCGGGACTCGAGAATCACAGATACGCAGTATTTT
few	-	TRBV19	TRBJ2-5	CASSLRGQETQYF	TGTGCCAGTAGTCTAAGGGGTCAAGAGACCCAGTACTTC
once	-	TRBV7-3	TRBJ2-2	CASSLRGGGVGELFF	TGTGCCAGCAGCTTACGGGGTGGCGGGGTCGGGGAGCTGTTTTTT
-	-	TRBV5-1	TRBJ2-6	CASSPASTSGANVLTF	TGCGCCAGCAGCCCCGCTTCTACCTCTGGGGCCAACGTCCTGACTTTC
-	-	TRBV19	TRBJ2-3	CASSLISGTDTQYF	TGTGCCAGTAGTCTTATAAGCGGAACAGATACGCAGTATTTT
-	TRBD1	TRBV2	TRBJ1-2	CASSEARLRTGGYGYTF	TGTGCCAGCAGTGAAGCGCGGCTCAGGACAGGGGGGTATGGCTACACCTTC
-	TRBD2	TRBV29-1	TRBJ2-1	CSLAGGPHEQFF	TGCAGCCTGGCGGGGGGGCCCCATGAGCAGTTCTTC
once	-	TRBV27	TRBJ1-4	CASSLHWGQNEKLFF	TGTGCCAGCAGTTTACATTGGGGCCAAAATGAAAAACTGTTTTTT
-	TRBD2	TRBV11-3	TRBJ2-1	CASTKVLAGSQGEQFF	TGTGCCAGCACCAAAGTGTTAGCGGGCTCCCAGGGAGAGCAGTTCTTC
-	-	TRBV28	TRBJ2-3	CASSLGGPTDTQYF	TGTGCCAGCAGTTTGGGGGGGCCCACAGATACGCAGTATTTT
-	-	TRBV7-6	TRBJ2-7	CASSLGGGAREQYF	TGTGCCAGCAGCTTAGGAGGGGGGGCTAGGGAGCAGTACTTC
-	-	TRBV2	TRBJ2-1	CASSELSSYNEQFF	TGTGCCAGCAGTGAACTAAGCTCCTACAATGAGCAGTTCTTC
-	TRBD1	TRBV24-1	TRBJ1-1	CATSDKTGSADEAFF	TGTGCCACCAGTGACAAGACAGGGTCTGCCGATGAAGCTTTCTTT
-	-	TRBV27	TRBJ2-1	CASSFASTGNEQFF	TGTGCCAGCAGTTTCGCGTCGACCGGGAATGAGCAGTTCTTC
-	-	TRBV24-1	TRBJ2-2	CATSDTPSNTGELFF	TGTGCCACCAGTGACACACCTTCGAACACCGGGGAGCTGTTTTTT
-	-	TRBV5-1	TRBJ2-2	CASSPPSQGAAGELFF	TGCGCCAGCAGCCCTCCCTCCCAGGGTGCCGCCGGGGAGCTGTTTTTT
few	TRBD1	TRBV20-1	TRBJ1-1	CSGGQGTVAFF	TGCAGTGGGGGACAGGGCACGGTCGCTTTCTTT
-	-	TRBV7-6	TRBJ2-1	CASSFLGRLDYNEQFF	TGTGCCAGCAGCTTCCTGGGGCGGCTAGACTACAATGAGCAGTTCTTC
-	-	TRBV7-2	TRBJ2-7	CASSPTLYEQYF	TGTGCCAGCAGCCCTACCCTCTACGAGCAGTACTTC
-	TRBD1	TRBV18	TRBJ1-3	CASSLEDRGSGNTIYF	TGTGCCAGCTCACTTGAGGACAGGGGGTCTGGAAACACCATATATTTT
-	TRBD1	TRBV19	TRBJ1-6	CASSGTGGGSALHF	TGTGCCAGTAGTGGGACAGGGGGCGGATCGGCCCTCCACTTT
once	-	TRBV28	TRBJ1-6	CASSFRGNSPLHF	TGTGCCAGCAGTTTTCGGGGAAATTCACCCCTCCACTTT
-	-	TRBV14	TRBJ2-1	CASSQELARNEQFF	TGTGCCAGCAGCCAAGAGTTGGCCCGCAATGAGCAGTTCTTC
-	-	TRBV7-8	TRBJ1-5	CASSSTLRVRGQPQHF	TGTGCCAGCAGCTCCACACTCAGGGTTAGAGGACAGCCCCAGCATTTT
-	TRBD1	TRBV6-1	TRBJ1-2	CASSELGQARPYYGYTF	TGTGCCAGCAGCGAATTAGGACAGGCCAGACCCTACTATGGCTACACCTTC
-	TRBD2	TRBV7-2	TRBJ2-1	CASSPRTSGGGREQFF	TGTGCCAGCAGCCCTCGGACTAGCGGGGGGGGAAGGGAGCAGTTCTTC
-	-	TRBV2	TRBJ1-2	CASRSTGFDGYTF	TGTGCCAGCAGATCAACAGGGTTCGATGGCTACACCTTC
-	-	TRBV10-2	TRBJ1-6	CASGESGGSPLHF	TGCGCCAGCGGCGAATCTGGAGGTTCACCCCTCCACTTT
-	TRBD1	TRBV13	TRBJ1-3	CASSYAGGGSGNTIYF	TGTGCCAGCAGCTACGCAGGGGGCGGCTCTGGAAACACCATATATTTT
-	TRBD1	TRBV27	TRBJ2-2	CASSLLTGVTGELFF	TGTGCCAGCAGTTTGCTGACAGGGGTGACCGGGGAGCTGTTTTTT
few	-	TRBV5-6	TRBJ1-2	CASSPNQGLYGYTF	TGTGCCAGCAGCCCCAACCAGGGGCTCTATGGCTACACCTTC
-	-	TRBV19	TRBJ1-1	CASSMGGLNTEAFF	TGTGCCAGTAGTATGGGGGGGTTGAACACTGAAGCTTTCTTT
-	TRBD2	TRBV10-3	TRBJ2-1	CAISRGGADNEQFF	TGTGCCATCAGCCGGGGAGGGGCCGACAATGAGCAGTTCTTC
few	TRBD1	TRBV5-1	TRBJ2-3	CASSLRRQGFLTDTQYF	TGCGCCAGCAGCTTGAGACGACAGGGTTTCCTCACAGATACGCAGTATTTT
-	-	TRBV6-5	TRBJ1-4	CASSYERGGEKLFF	TGTGCCAGCAGTTACGAGAGGGGAGGGGAAAAACTGTTTTTT
-	-	TRBV3-1/TRBV3-2	TRBJ1-2	CASSLTWASGYTF	TGTGCCAGCAGCCTCACTTGGGCGAGCGGCTACACCTTC
-	TRBD2	TRBV7-8	TRBJ2-3	CASSLVAGDTDTQYF	TGTGCCAGCAGCTTAGTAGCGGGGGACACAGATACGCAGTATTTT
few	TRBD1	TRBV5-4	TRBJ1-3	CASSFGTGGIRNTIYF	TGTGCCAGCAGCTTCGGTACAGGGGGCATTCGAAACACCATATATTTT
-	TRBD2	TRBV11-2	TRBJ2-1	CASSFQRGGGNEQFF	TGTGCCAGCAGCTTTCAGCGGGGGGGCGGCAATGAGCAGTTCTTC
-	-	TRBV25-1	TRBJ2-7	CASSGPGRTNEQYF	TGTGCCAGCAGTGGCCCAGGACGGACAAACGAGCAGTACTTC
-	-	TRBV20-1	TRBJ1-2	CSASRDYGYTF	TGCAGTGCTTCCCGGGACTATGGCTACACCTTC
-	-	TRBV5-1	TRBJ2-6	CASRSGVFSGANVLTF	TGCGCCAGCAGGTCAGGGGTCTTCTCTGGGGCCAACGTCCTGACTTTC
-	TRBD2	TRBV19	TRBJ2-3	CASSRGGPDTQYF	TGTGCCAGTAGCCGGGGGGGCCCGGATACGCAGTATTTT
-	-	TRBV9	TRBJ1-3	CASSPPPRPGNTIYF	TGTGCCAGCAGCCCCCCCCCTAGGCCTGGAAACACCATATATTTT
-	-	TRBV5-8	TRBJ2-5	CASSHDNEKTQYF	TGTGCCAGCAGCCACGACAATGAGAAGACCCAGTACTTC
-	-	TRBV18	TRBJ1-1	CASSPRFRGRDTEAFF	TGTGCCAGCTCACCACGATTTCGGGGGAGAGACACTGAAGCTTTCTTT
-	-	TRBV30	TRBJ1-3	CAWSFRGYSGNTIYF	TGTGCCTGGAGTTTCCGAGGTTACTCTGGAAACACCATATATTTT
-	TRBD2	TRBV10-2	TRBJ2-1	CASSESITSGGPNEQFF	TGCGCCAGCAGTGAGTCCATAACTAGCGGGGGTCCCAATGAGCAGTTCTTC
-	TRBD1	TRBV30	TRBJ1-5	CAWSPGQGSFSNQPQHF	TGTGCCTGGAGCCCGGGACAGGGCTCCTTTAGCAATCAGCCCCAGCATTTT
-	TRBD1	TRBV11-1	TRBJ2-1	CASSIKQGVLYNEQFF	TGTGCCAGCAGCATCAAACAGGGGGTTCTCTACAATGAGCAGTTCTTC
-	TRBD2	TRBV3-1/TRBV3-2	TRBJ2-2	CASSPPSGGPNTGELFF	TGTGCCAGCAGCCCACCTAGCGGGGGGCCAAACACCGGGGAGCTGTTTTTT
few	-	TRBV7-2	TRBJ1-3	CASSLRRGGNTIYF	TGTGCCAGCAGCTTAAGAAGGGGGGGAAACACCATATATTTT
-	TRBD1	TRBV24-1	TRBJ2-2	CATSAPGQGTGELFF	TGTGCCACCAGTGCCCCGGGACAGGGGACCGGGGAGCTGTTTTTT
-	-	TRBV27	TRBJ2-7	CASSSGFSYEQYF	TGTGCCAGCAGTTCCGGGTTCTCCTACGAGCAGTACTTC